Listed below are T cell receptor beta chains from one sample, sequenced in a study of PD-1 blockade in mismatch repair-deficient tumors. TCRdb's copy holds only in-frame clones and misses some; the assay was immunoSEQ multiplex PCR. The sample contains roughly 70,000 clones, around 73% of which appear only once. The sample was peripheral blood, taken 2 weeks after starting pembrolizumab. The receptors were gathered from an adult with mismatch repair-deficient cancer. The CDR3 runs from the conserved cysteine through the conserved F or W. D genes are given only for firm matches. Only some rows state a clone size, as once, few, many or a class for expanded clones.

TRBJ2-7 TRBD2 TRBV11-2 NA CASSSWTSGSGYEQYF TGTGCCAGCAGCTCCTGGACTAGCGGGAGTGGGTACGAGCAGTACTTC
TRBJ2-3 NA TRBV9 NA CASSVSLGADTQYF TGTGCCAGCAGCGTTAGCCTAGGAGCAGATACGCAGTATTTT
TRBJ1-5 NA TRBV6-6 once CASSYVGGQPQHF TGTGCCAGCAGTTACGTGGGGGGTCAGCCCCAGCATTTT
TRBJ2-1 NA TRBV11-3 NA CASSLAGVWGEQFF TGTGCCAGCAGCTTAGCGGGGGTCTGGGGTGAGCAGTTCTTC
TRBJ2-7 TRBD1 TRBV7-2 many CASSSKGGVSSYEQYF TGTGCCAGCAGCTCGAAAGGGGGCGTGAGCTCCTACGAGCAGTACTTC
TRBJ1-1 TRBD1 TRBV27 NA CASAIRQGADTEAFF TGTGCCAGCGCAATTCGACAGGGGGCTGACACTGAAGCTTTCTTT
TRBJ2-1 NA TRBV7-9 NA CASSFADRGRLALYNEQFF TGTGCCAGCAGCTTCGCTGACAGGGGCCGACTAGCCCTCTACAATGAGCAGTTCTTC
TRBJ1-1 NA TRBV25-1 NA CASSEWGENTEAFF TGTGCCAGCAGTGAATGGGGGGAGAACACTGAAGCTTTCTTT
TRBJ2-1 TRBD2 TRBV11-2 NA CASSPLAGVGNEQFF TGTGCCAGCAGTCCGCTAGCGGGAGTGGGGAATGAGCAGTTCTTC
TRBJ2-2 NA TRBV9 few CASRVGNTGELFF TGTGCCAGCAGGGTGGGGAACACCGGGGAGCTGTTTTTT
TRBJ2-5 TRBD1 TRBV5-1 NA CASSSDRAQETQYF TGCGCCAGCAGCTCGGACAGGGCCCAAGAGACCCAGTACTTC
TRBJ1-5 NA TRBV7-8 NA CASSLDGVPGSNQPQHF TGTGCCAGCAGCTTAGATGGGGTCCCGGGAAGCAATCAGCCCCAGCATTTT
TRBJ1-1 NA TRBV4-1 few CASSRSGTAAIEAFF TGCGCCAGCAGCCGGTCGGGGACCGCGGCGATTGAAGCTTTCTTT
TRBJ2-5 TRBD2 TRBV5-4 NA CASSPGLQETQYF TGTGCCAGCAGCCCGGGACTACAAGAGACCCAGTACTTC
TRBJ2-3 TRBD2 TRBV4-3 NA CASSQALAGLSDTQYF TGCGCCAGCAGCCAAGCACTAGCGGGACTGTCAGATACGCAGTATTTT
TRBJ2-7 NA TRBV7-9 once CASSPLVGGESTDEQYF TGTGCCAGCAGCCCCCTCGTAGGGGGAGAATCTACCGACGAGCAGTACTTC
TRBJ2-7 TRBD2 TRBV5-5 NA CASSLVAGVQGEQYF TGTGCCAGCAGCTTGGTAGCGGGGGTCCAAGGCGAGCAGTACTTC
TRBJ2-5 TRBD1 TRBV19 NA CASSMGTEETQYF TGTGCCAGTAGTATGGGGACAGAAGAGACCCAGTACTTC
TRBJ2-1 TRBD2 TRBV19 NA CASSIAGTSGTSYEQFF TGTGCCAGTAGTATAGCGGGGACTAGCGGGACGTCGTATGAGCAGTTCTTC
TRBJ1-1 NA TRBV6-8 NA CASSPDFGAEAFF TGTGCCAGCAGCCCCGATTTTGGCGCTGAAGCTTTCTTT
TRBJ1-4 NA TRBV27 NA CASRGGVYEKLFF TGTGCCAGCAGGGGAGGGGTTTATGAAAAACTGTTTTTT
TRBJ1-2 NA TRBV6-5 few CASSPDGNYGYTF TGTGCCAGCAGCCCCGACGGGAACTATGGCTACACCTTC
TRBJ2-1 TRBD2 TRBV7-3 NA CASSYTTSARYNEQFF TGTGCCAGCAGCTACACTACTAGCGCCCGATACAATGAGCAGTTCTTC
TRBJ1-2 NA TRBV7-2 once CASSAGQARYGYTF TGTGCCAGCAGCGCCGGACAAGCTCGCTATGGCTACACCTTC
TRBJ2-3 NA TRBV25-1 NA CASSEVRGYTDTQYF TGTGCCAGCAGTGAGGTTCGGGGATACACAGATACGCAGTATTTT
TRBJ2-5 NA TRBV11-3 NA CASSAGQPQETQYF TGTGCCAGCAGCGCGGGACAGCCCCAAGAGACCCAGTACTTC
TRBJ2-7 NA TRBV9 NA CASSDTGYEQYF TGTGCCAGCAGCGATACAGGGTACGAGCAGTACTTC
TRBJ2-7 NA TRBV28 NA CASSLKRFSYEQYF TGTGCCAGCAGTTTGAAGCGGTTCTCCTACGAGCAGTACTTC
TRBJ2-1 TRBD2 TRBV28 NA CASSPGLVGEQFF TGTGCCAGCAGCCCCGGACTAGTTGGTGAGCAGTTCTTC
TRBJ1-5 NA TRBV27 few CASRSTGAKQPQHF TGTGCCAGCAGATCAACGGGGGCAAAGCAGCCCCAGCATTTT
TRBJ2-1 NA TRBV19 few CASSRSSGIQFF TGTGCCAGTAGCCGATCAAGCGGTATCCAGTTCTTC
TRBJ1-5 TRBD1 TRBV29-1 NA CSVGPDRDQPQHF TGCAGCGTTGGGCCCGACAGGGACCAGCCCCAGCATTTT
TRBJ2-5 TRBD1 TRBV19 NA CASSRRTGDETQYF TGTGCCAGTAGTAGACGGACAGGTGATGAGACCCAGTACTTC
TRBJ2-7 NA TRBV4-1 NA CASSQITRVYEQYF TGCGCCAGCAGCCAAATTACTCGGGTATACGAGCAGTACTTC
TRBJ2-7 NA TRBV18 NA CASSPTVSYEQYF TGTGCCAGCTCACCAACAGTTTCCTACGAGCAGTACTTC
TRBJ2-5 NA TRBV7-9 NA CASSLQAVNEETQYF TGTGCCAGCAGCTTACAGGCAGTTAACGAAGAGACCCAGTACTTC
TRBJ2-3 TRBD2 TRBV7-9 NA CASSVSGMGSDTQYF TGTGCCAGCAGCGTTAGCGGGATGGGATCAGATACGCAGTATTTT
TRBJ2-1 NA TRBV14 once CASSQLGSYNEQFF TGTGCCAGCAGCCAGTTAGGCTCCTACAATGAGCAGTTCTTC
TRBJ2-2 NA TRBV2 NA CASRGAGAVNTGELFF TGTGCCAGCAGGGGGGCAGGGGCCGTGAACACCGGGGAGCTGTTTTTT
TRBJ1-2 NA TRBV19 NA CASSSQGRSHGYTF TGTGCCAGTAGTAGCCAGGGGAGAAGCCATGGCTACACCTTC
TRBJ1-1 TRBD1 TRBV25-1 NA CASSSHRGQSTEAFF TGTGCCAGCAGTAGCCACAGGGGGCAGAGCACTGAAGCTTTCTTT
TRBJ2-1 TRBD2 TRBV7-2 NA CASSVLAGPYNEQFF TGTGCCAGCAGCGTACTAGCGGGCCCCTACAATGAGCAGTTCTTC
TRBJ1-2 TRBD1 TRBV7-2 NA CATNLPQTGGNYGYTF TGTGCCACCAATCTTCCCCAGACAGGGGGTAACTATGGCTACACCTTC
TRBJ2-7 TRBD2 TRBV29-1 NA CSVERDPGREQYF TGCAGCGTTGAACGGGACCCCGGGAGGGAGCAGTACTTC
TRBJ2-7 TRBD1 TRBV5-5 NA CASSPLLRTGVAEQYF TGTGCCAGCAGCCCTTTACTCCGGACAGGGGTAGCCGAGCAGTACTTC
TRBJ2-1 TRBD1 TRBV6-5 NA CASSKSQTGSDEQFF TGTGCCAGCAGTAAATCCCAGACAGGGAGCGATGAGCAGTTCTTC
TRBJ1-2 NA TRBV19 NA CASLQGYGYTF TGTGCCAGCTTACAGGGATATGGCTACACCTTC
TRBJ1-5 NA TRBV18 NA CASSPEEPQPQHF TGTGCCAGCTCACCAGAAGAACCGCAGCCCCAGCATTTT
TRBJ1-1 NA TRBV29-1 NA CSVEAWSGNTEAFF TGCAGCGTTGAAGCGTGGAGCGGGAACACTGAAGCTTTCTTT
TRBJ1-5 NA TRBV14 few CASILRGQPQHF TGTGCCAGCATACTTAGAGGTCAGCCCCAGCATTTT
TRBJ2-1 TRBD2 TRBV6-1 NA CASSYTGTSYFF TGTGCCAGCAGTTATACCGGGACTAGCTACTTCTTC
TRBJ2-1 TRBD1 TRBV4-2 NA CASSQDSPGQPSNEQFF TGTGCCAGCAGCCAAGATAGCCCGGGACAGCCTAGTAATGAGCAGTTCTTC
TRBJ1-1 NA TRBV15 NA CATSTLPQTAWNTEAFF TGTGCCACCAGCACCTTACCGCAGACAGCTTGGAACACTGAAGCTTTCTTT
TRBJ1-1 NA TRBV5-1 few CASSPRPGTEAFF TGCGCCAGCAGCCCTCGTCCGGGGACTGAAGCTTTCTTT
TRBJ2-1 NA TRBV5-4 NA CASSLGGVSSYNEQFF TGTGCCAGCAGCTTGGGTGGGGTGTCCTCCTACAATGAGCAGTTCTTC
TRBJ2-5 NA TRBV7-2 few CASSSKETQYF TGTGCCAGCAGCTCGAAAGAGACCCAGTACTTC
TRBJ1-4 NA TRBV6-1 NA CASDPLGVGNEKLFF TGTGCCAGCGACCCACTAGGGGTTGGTAATGAAAAACTGTTTTTT
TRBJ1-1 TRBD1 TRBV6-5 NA CASSSGRQGSPEAFF TGTGCCAGCAGTTCGGGGAGACAGGGGAGCCCTGAAGCTTTCTTT